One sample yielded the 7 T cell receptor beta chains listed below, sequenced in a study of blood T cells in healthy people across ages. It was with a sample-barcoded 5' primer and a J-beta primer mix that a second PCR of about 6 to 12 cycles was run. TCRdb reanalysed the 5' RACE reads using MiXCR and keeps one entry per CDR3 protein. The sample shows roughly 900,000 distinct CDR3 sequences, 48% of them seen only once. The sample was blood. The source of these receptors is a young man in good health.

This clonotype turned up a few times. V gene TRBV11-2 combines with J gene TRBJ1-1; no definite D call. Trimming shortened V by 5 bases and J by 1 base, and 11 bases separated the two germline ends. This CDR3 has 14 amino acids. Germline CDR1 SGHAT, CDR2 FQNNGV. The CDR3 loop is CASSVGTRNTEAFF. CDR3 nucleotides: TGTGCCAGCAGCGTTGGTACGAGGAACACTGAAGCTTTCTTT.

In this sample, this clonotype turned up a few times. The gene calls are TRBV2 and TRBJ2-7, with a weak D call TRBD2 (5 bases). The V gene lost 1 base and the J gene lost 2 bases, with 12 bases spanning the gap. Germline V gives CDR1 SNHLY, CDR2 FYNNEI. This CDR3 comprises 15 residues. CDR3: CASSEGRAGTYEQYF. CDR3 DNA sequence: TGTGCCAGCAGTGAAGGCCGGGCCGGGACCTACGAGCAGTACTTC.

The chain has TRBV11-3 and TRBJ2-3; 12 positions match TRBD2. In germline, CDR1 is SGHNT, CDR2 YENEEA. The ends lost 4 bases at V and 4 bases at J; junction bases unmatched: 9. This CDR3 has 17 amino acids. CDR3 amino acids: CASSSLLAGGRADTQYF. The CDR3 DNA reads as TGTGCCAGCAGCTCCTTACTAGCGGGGGGAAGAGCAGATACGCAGTATTTT.

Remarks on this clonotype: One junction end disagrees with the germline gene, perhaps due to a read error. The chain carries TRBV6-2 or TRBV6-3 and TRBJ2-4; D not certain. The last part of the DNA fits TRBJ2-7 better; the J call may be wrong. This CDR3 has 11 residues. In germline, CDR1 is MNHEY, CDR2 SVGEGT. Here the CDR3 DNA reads TGTGCCAACAGTTACTCTCACGAGCAGTACTTC. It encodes CANSYSHEQYF.

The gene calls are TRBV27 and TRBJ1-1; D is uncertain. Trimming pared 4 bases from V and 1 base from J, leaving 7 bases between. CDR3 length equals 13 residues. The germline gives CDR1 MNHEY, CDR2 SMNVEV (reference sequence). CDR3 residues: CASSSTKNTEAFF. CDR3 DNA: TGTGCCAGCAGTTCCACGAAGAACACTGAAGCTTTCTTT.

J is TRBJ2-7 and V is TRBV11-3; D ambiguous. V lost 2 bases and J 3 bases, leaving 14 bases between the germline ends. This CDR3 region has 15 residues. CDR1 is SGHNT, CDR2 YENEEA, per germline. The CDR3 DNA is TGTGCCAGCAGCTTAATTTTCGGCGGCGGCTACGAGCAGTACTTC. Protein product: CASSLIFGGGYEQYF. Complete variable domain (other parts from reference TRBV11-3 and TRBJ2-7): EAGVVQSPRYKIIEKKQPVAFWCNPISGHNTLYWYLQNLGQGPELLIRYENEEAVDDSQLPKDRFSAERLKGVDSTLKIQPAELGDSAVYLCASSLIFGGGYEQYFGPGTRLTVT.

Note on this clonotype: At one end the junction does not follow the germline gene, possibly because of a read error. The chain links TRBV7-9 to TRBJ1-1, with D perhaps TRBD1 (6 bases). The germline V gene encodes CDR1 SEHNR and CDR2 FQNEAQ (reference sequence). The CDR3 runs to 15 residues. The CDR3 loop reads CASSSGAVVNTETFF. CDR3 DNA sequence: TGTGCCAGCAGCTCGGGGGCGGTCGTGAACACTGAAACTTTCTTT. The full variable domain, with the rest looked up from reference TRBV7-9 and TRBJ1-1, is DTGVSQNPRHKITKRGQNVTFRCDPISEHNRLYWYRQTLGQGPEFLTYFQNEAQLEKSRLLSDRFSAERPKGSFSTLEIQRTEQGDSAMYLCASSSGAVVNTETFFGQGTRLTVV.